This T cell receptor beta chain was observed in a study of early T cells in non-severe SARS-CoV-2 infection. Study-level background: The chains were unpaired, and the sequenced material was bulk RNA from unsorted whole blood.

Unique molecular identifiers were attached to individual cDNA molecules. Using its own MiXCR run on the 5' RACE reads, TCRdb lists one record per CDR3 protein. The sample yields roughly 70,000 distinct CDR3 sequences, approximately 12% seen once. Germline CDR1 SEHNR, CDR2 FQNEAQ (reference sequence). V was cut by 5 bases and J by 0 bases, with 14 bases left in between. The CDR3 runs to 17 residues. Regarding the study as a whole: The study's VDJdb matching favored anti-spike CD8 responses and missed private and CD4 specificities.

The table lists this clonotype with a few counts. What it recognizes is unknown. Sequenced sample: whole blood. This chain joins TRBV7-9 and TRBJ1-6; D remains unclear. This clonotype originated in an adult who was a healthcare worker with PCR-confirmed SARS-CoV-2 infection or an uninfected control (not recorded which). The CDR3 DNA is TGTGCCAGCAGCATCAAGGCGCCGAGCTCCTATAATTCACCCCTCCACTTT. This translates into CASSIKAPSSYNSPLHF.